This TCR beta chain was documented in a study of human T cells and chemical hapten exposure. Indicated time point: patch test 2, 6 weeks after DPC sensitization. As for treatment: therapeutic diphenylcyclopropenone sensitization with weekly scalp DPC. The authors' total RNA extraction used unfractionated whole blood. Authors' processing steps: From around 20,000 to 690,000 TCRs were found per sample, with a median of around 96,000. From the RACE reads, TCRdb called clonotypes with MiXCR, one entry per CDR3 protein. The authors' filters were not applied to this entry. Seen here are about 82,000 distinct CDR3 sequences, more than 9% observed once, and the top ten hold about 5%. The sequence derives from a woman aged 45-65 years with alopecia areata. Some clones in this sample may be carry-over from other donors' samples. This sample comprised whole blood, obtained in connection with sensitization to the hapten diphenylcyclopropenone (DPC).

Here the CDR3 reads CASSFGGSHTGELFF. The CDR3, as DNA: TGTGCCAGCAGTTTCGGCGGTTCCCACACCGGGGAGCTGTTTTTT. The V gene is TRBV28, the J gene TRBJ2-2; D is unclear. This CDR3 contains 15 residues. Germline values: CDR1 MDHEN, CDR2 SYDVKM. Trimming took 3 bases from V and 3 from J, leaving 11 bases between them.